This T cell receptor beta chain was identified in a study of blood T cell repertoires in COVID-19. Study in general: The study drew acute and convalescent COVID-19 samples from the United States, Italy and Spain. T cells, B-cell-depleted T cells, or PBMCs supplied cDNA or gDNA.

Clones were read by immunoSEQ multiplex PCR, and TCRdb kept only the in-frame ones, dropping some. Of approximately 200,000 clones listed, 80% to 90% are singletons. CDR1 and CDR2 (germline): SEHNR, FQNEAQ (reference sequence). The J segment lost 2 bases and the V segment lost 5 bases, leaving 14 bases of the junction unmatched. CDR3 length: 19 residues. This chain joins TRBV7-9 and TRBJ2-1; 11 bases agree with TRBD2. This receptor was identified in a woman aged 80 or older with acute or convalescent COVID-19. The sample taken for sequencing was peripheral blood. CDR3 in amino acids: CASSKYPSSGGPPYNEQFF. In nucleotides, the CDR3 is TGTGCCAGCAGCAAATACCCCTCTAGCGGGGGGCCCCCCTACAATGAGCAGTTCTTC.